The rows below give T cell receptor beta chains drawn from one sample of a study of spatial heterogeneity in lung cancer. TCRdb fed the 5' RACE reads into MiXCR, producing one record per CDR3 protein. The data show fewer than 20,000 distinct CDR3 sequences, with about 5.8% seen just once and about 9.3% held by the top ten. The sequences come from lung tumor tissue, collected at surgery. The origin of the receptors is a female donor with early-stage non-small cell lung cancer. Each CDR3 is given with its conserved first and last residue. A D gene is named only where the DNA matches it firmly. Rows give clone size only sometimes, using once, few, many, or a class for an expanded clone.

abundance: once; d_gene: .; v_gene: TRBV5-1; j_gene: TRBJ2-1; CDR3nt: TGCGCCAGCAGCTTGTCATTTTTCGGCGATGAGCAGTTCTTC; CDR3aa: CASSLSFFGDEQFF
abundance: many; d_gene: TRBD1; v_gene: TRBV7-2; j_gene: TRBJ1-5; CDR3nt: TGTGCCAGCAGCTCCCAGGGGGCAAGCAATCAGCCCCAGCATTTT; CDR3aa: CASSSQGASNQPQHF
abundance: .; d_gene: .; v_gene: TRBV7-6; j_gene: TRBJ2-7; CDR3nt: TGTGCCAGCAGCCCGACTACCCGAACCTACGAGCAGTACTTC; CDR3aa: CASSPTTRTYEQYF
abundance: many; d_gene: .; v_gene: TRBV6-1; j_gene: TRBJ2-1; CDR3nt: TGTGCCAGCAGTGAAGAGTCAGGGGGGTTCGGTGAGCAGTTCTTC; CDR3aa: CASSEESGGFGEQFF
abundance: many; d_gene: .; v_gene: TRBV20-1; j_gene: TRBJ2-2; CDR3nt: TGCAGTGCCAAAGACGCCGGGAGACACACCGGGGAGCTGTTTTTT; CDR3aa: CSAKDAGRHTGELFF
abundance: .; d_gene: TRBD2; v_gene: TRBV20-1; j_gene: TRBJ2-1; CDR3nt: TGCAGTGCTAGAGCTCCTAGCGGGAGAATCGTCAATGAGCAGTTCTTC; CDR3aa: CSARAPSGRIVNEQFF
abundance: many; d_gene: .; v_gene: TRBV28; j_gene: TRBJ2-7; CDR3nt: TGTGCCAGCAGTTTATCAGGGTTGCACGAGCAGTACTTC; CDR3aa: CASSLSGLHEQYF
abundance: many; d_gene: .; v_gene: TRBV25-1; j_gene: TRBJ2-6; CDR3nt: TGTGCCAGCAGCCACCTTCACCCCTCTGGGGCCAACGTCCTGACTTTC; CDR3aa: CASSHLHPSGANVLTF
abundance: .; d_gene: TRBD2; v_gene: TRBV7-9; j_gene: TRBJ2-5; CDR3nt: TGTGCCAGCAGCCCCGGAAGCGGGGGCCTCCAAGAGACCCAGTACTTC; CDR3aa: CASSPGSGGLQETQYF
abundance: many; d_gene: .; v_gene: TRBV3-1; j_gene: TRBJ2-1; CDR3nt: TGTGCCAGCAGCCTAAGCGGGTCAAACAATGAGCAGTTCTTC; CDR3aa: CASSLSGSNNEQFF
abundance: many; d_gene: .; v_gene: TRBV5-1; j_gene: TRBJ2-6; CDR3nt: TGCGCCAGCAGTCGGGACAAGGCCCTCTCTGGGGCCAACGTCCTGACTTTC; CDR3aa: CASSRDKALSGANVLTF
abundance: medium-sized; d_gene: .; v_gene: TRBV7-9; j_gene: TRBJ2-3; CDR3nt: TGTGCCAGCAGAACCAGCGCAGATACGCAGTATTTT; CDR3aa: CASRTSADTQYF